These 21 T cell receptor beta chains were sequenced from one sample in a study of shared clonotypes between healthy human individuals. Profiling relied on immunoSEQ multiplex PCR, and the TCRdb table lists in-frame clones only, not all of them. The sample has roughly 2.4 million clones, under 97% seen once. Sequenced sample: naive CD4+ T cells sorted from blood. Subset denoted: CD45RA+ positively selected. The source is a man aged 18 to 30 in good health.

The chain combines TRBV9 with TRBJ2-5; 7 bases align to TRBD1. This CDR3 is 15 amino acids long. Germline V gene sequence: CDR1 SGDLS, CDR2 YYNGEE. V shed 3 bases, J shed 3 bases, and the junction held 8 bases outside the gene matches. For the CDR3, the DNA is TGTGCCAGCAGCGGCACCGGGACAGAGAAAGAGACCCAGTACTTC. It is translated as CASSGTGTEKETQYF.

The CDR3 spells CASSEFGRQGEAFF. CDR3 coding DNA: TGTGCCAGCAGTGAATTTGGCCGGCAGGGTGAAGCTTTCTTT. The chain links TRBV25-1 to TRBJ1-1, with D possibly matching TRBD1 (5 bases). Looked up from germline, CDR1 is MGHDK and CDR2 is SYGVNS. This CDR3 region has 14 residues. Trimming shortened V by 1 base and J by 7 bases, and 13 bases separated the two germline ends.

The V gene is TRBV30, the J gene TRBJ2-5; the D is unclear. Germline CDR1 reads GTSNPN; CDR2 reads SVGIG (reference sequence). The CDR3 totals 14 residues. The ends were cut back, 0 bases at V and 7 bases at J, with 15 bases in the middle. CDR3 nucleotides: TGTGCCTGGAGTGTACGATATATATGGGTGACCCAGTACTTC. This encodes CAWSVRYIWVTQYF.

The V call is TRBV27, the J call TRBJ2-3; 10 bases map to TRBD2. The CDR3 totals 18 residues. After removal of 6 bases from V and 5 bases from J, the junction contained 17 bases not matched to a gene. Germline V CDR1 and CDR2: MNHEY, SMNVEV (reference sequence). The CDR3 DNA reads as TGTGCCAGCAGCCGAATAAGCGGGAGGGCCCTCGGAATAGATACGCAGTATTTT. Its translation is CASSRISGRALGIDTQYF.

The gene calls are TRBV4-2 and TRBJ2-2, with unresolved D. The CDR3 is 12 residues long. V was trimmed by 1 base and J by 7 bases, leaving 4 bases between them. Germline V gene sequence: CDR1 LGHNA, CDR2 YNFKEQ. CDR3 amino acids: CASSQGSGELFF. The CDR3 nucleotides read TGTGCCAGCAGCCAAGGTAGCGGGGAGCTGTTTTTT.

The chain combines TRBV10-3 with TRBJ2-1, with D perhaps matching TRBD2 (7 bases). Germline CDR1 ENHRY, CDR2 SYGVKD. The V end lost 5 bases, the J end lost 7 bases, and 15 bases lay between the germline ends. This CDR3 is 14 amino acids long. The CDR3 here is CAISRGADWNEQFF. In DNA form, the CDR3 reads TGTGCCATCAGTCGGGGGGCCGATTGGAATGAGCAGTTCTTC.

The CDR3: CASSLARGRGLSLETQYF. The DNA for the CDR3 is TGTGCCAGCAGCTTAGCTCGGGGCAGGGGGCTATCACTGGAGACCCAGTACTTC. The chain recombines TRBV7-9 with TRBJ2-5; 8 bases agree with TRBD1. The CDR3 consists of 18 residues. Losses at the gene ends were 0 bases for V and 5 bases for J; bases not matched to a gene: 14. CDR1 and CDR2 from the germline V gene are SEHNR and FQNEAQ (reference sequence).

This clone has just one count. The CDR3 DNA reads as TGTGCCAGCTCCGCTGAGGCTTATAGCAATCAGCCCCAGCATTTT. Translating gives CASSAEAYSNQPQHF. The chain links TRBV7-9 to TRBJ1-5, with D hard to call. Trimming removed 8 bases from V and 0 bases from J, with 14 bases in between. The V gene's germline CDR1 is SEHNR and CDR2 FQNEAQ (reference sequence). The CDR3 is made up of 15 amino acids. Full variable domain (remainder filled in from reference TRBV7-9 and TRBJ1-5): DTGVSQNPRHKITKRGQNVTFRCDPISEHNRLYWYRQTLGQGPEFLTYFQNEAQLEKSRLLSDRFSAERPKGSFSTLEIQRTEQGDSAMYLCASSAEAYSNQPQHFGDGTRLSIL.

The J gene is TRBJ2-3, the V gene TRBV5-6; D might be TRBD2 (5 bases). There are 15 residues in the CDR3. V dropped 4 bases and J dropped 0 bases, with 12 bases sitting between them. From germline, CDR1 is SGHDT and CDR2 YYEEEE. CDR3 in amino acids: CASSVAPTSTDTQYF. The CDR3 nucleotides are TGTGCCAGCAGCGTAGCGCCCACTAGCACAGATACGCAGTATTTT.

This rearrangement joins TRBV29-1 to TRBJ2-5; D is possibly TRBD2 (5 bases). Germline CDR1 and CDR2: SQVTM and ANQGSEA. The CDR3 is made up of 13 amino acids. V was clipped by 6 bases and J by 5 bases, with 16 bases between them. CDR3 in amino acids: CSVPKAGWETQYF. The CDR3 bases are TGCAGCGTCCCGAAGGCGGGCTGGGAGACCCAGTACTTC.

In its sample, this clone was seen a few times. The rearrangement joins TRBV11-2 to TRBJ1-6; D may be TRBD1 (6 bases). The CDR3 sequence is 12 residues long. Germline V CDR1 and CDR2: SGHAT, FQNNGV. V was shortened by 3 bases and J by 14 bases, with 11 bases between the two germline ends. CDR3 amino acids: CASSLLRGTLHF. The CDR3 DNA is TGTGCCAGCAGCTTGCTAAGGGGGACCCTCCACTTT.

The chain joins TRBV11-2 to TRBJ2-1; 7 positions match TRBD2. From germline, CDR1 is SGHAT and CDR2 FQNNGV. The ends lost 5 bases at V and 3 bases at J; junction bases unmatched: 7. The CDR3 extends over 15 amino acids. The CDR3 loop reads CASSIRDYRYNEQFF. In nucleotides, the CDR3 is TGTGCCAGCAGCATCCGGGACTATCGCTACAATGAGCAGTTCTTC.

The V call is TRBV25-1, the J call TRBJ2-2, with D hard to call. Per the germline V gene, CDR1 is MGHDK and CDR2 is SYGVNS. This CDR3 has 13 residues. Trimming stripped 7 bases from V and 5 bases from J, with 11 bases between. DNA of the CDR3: TGTGCCAGCAACTTTGGTTTTACCGGGGAGCTGTTTTTT. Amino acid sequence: CASNFGFTGELFF.

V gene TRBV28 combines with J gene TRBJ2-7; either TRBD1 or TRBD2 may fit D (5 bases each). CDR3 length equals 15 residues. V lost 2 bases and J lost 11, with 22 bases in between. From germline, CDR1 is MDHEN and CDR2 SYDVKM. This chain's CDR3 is CASSLEGMRLMGEYF. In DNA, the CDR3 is TGTGCCAGCAGTTTAGAGGGTATGAGGTTGATGGGGGAGTACTTC.

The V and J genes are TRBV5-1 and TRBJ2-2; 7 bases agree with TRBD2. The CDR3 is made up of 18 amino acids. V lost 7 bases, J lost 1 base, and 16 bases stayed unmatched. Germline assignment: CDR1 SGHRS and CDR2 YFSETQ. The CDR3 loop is CASGEGYGLGLNTGELFF. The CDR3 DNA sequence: TGCGCCAGCGGAGAGGGATATGGACTAGGATTGAACACCGGGGAGCTGTTTTTT.

The CDR3 sequence is CASSPRPGPYEQYF. The CDR3 coding sequence is TGTGCCAGCAGCCCCCGGCCCGGCCCCTACGAGCAGTACTTC. The V call is TRBV11-1, the J call TRBJ2-7, with D uncertain. Trimming shortened V by 5 bases and J by 2 bases, and 13 bases separated the two germline ends. Germline V lookup: CDR1 SGHAT, CDR2 FQDESV (reference sequence). The CDR3 sequence is 14 residues long.

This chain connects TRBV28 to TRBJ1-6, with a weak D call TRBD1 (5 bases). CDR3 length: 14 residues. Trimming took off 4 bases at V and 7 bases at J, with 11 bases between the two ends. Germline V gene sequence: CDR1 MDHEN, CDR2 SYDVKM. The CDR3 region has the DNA TGTGCCAGCAGTTCGGGGGGGATCAATTCACCCCTCCACTTT. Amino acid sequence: CASSSGGINSPLHF.

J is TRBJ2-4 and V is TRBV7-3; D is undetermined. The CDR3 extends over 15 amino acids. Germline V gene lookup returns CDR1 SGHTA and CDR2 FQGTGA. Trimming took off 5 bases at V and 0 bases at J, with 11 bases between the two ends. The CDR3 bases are TGTGCCAGCAGCCCCAGTACTCTAGCCAAAAACATTCAGTACTTC. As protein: CASSPSTLAKNIQYF.

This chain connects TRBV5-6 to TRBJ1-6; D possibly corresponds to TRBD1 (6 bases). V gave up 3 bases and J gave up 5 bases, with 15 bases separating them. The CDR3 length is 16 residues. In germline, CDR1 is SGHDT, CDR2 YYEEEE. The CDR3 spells CASSSRGGADNSPLHF. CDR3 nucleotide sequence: TGTGCCAGCAGCTCCCGAGGGGGAGCGGATAATTCACCCCTCCACTTT.

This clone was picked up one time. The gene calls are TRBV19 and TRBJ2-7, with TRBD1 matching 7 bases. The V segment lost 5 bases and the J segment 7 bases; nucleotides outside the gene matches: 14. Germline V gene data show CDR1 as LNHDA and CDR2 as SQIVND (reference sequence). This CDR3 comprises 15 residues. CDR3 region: CASSPWDSRTGEQYF. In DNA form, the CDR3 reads TGTGCCAGTAGTCCCTGGGACAGCCGGACCGGGGAGCAGTACTTC.

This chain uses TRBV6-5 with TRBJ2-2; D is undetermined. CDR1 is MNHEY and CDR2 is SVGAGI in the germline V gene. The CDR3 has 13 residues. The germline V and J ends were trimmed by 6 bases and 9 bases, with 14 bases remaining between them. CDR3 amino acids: CASSRSGFRELFF. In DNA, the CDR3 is TGTGCCAGCAGCCGCAGTGGGTTCAGGGAGCTGTTTTTT.